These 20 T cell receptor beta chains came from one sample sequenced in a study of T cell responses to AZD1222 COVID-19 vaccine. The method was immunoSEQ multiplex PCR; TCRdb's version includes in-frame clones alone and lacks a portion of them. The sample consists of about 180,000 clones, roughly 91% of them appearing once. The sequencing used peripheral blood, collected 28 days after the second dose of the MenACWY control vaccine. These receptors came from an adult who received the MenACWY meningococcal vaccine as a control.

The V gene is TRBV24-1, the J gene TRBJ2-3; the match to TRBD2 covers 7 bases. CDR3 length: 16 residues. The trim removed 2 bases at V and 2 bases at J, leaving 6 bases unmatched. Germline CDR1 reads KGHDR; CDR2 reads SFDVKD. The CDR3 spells CATSDSGGGTTDTQYF. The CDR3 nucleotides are TGTGCCACCAGTGATTCGGGCGGGGGAACCACAGATACGCAGTATTTT.

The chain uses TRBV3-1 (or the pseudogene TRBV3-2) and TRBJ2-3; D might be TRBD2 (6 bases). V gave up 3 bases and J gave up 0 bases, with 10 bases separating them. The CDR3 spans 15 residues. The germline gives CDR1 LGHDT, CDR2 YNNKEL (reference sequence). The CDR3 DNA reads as TGTGCCAGCAGCCACGGAGGGACGAGCACAGATACGCAGTATTTT. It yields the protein CASSHGGTSTDTQYF.

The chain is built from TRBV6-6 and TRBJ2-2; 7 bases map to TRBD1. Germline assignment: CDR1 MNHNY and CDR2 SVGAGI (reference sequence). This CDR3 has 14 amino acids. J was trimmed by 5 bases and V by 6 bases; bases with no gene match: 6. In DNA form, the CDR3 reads TGTGCCAGCAGATACGGACAGGAGACCGGGGAGCTGTTTTTT. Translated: CASRYGQETGELFF.

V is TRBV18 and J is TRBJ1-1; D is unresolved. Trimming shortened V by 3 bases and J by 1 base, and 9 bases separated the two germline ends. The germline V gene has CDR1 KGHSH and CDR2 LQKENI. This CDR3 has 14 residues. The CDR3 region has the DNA TGTGCCAGCTCACCCTTATCGGGGAACACTGAAGCTTTCTTT. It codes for CASSPLSGNTEAFF. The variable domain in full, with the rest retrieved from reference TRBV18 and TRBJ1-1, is NAGVMQNPRHLVRRRGQEARLRCSPMKGHSHVYWYRQLPEEGLKFMVYLQKENIIDESGMPKERFSAEFPKEGPSILRIQQVVRGDSAAYFCASSPLSGNTEAFFGQGTRLTVV.

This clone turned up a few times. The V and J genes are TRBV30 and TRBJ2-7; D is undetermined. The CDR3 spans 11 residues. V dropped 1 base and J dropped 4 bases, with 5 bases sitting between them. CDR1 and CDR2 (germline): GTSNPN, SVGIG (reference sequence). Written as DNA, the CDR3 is TGTGCCTGGAGTGCCAATTACGAGCAGTACTTC. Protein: CAWSANYEQYF.

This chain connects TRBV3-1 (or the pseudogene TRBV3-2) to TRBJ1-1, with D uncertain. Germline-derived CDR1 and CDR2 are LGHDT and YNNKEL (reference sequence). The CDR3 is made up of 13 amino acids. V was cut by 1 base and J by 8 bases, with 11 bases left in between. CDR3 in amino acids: CASSQVSTYEAFF. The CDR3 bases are TGTGCCAGCAGCCAAGTAAGTACCTACGAAGCTTTCTTT.

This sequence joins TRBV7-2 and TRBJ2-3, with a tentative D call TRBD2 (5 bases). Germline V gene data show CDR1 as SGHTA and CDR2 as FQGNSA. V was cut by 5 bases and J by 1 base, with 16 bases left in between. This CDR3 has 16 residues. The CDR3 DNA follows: TGTGCCAGCAGCACCCAACTAGTCCGGGGCACAGATACGCAGTATTTT. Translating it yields CASSTQLVRGTDTQYF.

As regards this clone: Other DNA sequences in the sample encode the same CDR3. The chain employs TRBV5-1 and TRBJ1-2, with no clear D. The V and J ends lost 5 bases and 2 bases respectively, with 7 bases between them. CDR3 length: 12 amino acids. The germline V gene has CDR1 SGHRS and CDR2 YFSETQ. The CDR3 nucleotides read TGCGCCAGCAGTTCCGGCAACTATGGCTACACCTTC. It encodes CASSSGNYGYTF.

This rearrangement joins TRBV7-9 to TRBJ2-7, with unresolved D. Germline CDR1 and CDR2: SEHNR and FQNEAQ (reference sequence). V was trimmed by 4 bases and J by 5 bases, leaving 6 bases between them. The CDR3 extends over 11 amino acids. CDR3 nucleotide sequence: TGTGCCAGCAGCTACGCGGACGAGCAGTACTTC. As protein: CASSYADEQYF. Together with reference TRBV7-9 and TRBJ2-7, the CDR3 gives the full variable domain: DTGVSQNPRHKITKRGQNVTFRCDPISEHNRLYWYRQTLGQGPEFLTYFQNEAQLEKSRLLSDRFSAERPKGSFSTLEIQRTEQGDSAMYLCASSYADEQYFGPGTRLTVT.

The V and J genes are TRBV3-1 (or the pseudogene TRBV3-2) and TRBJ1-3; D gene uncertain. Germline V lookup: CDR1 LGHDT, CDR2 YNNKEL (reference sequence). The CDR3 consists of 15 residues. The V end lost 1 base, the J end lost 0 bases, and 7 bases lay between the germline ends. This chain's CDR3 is CASSQGHVSGNTIYF. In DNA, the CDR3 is TGTGCCAGCAGCCAAGGACATGTCTCTGGAAACACCATATATTTT.

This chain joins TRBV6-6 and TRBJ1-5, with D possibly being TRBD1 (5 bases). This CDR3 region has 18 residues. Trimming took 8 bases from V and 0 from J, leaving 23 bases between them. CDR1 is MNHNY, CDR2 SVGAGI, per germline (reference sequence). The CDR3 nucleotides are TGTGCCAGCTGTCGAGCCGGGACTGAGAATTATAGCAATCAGCCCCAGCATTTT. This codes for CASCRAGTENYSNQPQHF.

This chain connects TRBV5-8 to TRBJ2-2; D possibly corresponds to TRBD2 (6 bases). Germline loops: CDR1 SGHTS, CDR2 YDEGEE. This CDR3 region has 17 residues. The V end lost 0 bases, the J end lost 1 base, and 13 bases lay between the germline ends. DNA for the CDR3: TGTGCCAGCAGCTTGGCCGGGGGACCCCTGAACACCGGGGAGCTGTTTTTT. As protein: CASSLAGGPLNTGELFF.

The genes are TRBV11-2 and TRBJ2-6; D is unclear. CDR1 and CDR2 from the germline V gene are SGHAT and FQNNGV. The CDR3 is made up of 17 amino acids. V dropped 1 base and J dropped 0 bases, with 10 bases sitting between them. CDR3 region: CASSLGMASSGANVLTF. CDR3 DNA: TGTGCCAGCAGCTTAGGTATGGCCAGCTCTGGGGCCAACGTCCTGACTTTC.

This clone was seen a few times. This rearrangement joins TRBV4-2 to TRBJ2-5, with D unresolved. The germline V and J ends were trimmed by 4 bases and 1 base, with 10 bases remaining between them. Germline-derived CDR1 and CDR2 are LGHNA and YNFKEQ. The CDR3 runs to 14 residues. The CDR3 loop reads CASSPKRPQETQYF. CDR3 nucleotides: TGTGCCAGCAGCCCTAAACGGCCCCAAGAGACCCAGTACTTC.

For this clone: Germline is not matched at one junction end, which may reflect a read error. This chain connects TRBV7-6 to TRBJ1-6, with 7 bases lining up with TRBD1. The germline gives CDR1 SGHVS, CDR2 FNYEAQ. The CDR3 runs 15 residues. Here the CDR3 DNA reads TGTGCTAGCAGCACCCGACAGGGAAATAATTCACCCCTCCACTTT. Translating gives CASSTRQGNNSPLHF.

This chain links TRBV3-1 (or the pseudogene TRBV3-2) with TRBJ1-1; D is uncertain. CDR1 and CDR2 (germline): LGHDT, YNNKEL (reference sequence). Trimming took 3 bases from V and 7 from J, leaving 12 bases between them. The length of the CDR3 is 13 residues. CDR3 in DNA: TGTGCCAGCAGCCATCTAAGTACAGTTGAAGCTTTCTTT. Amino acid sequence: CASSHLSTVEAFF.

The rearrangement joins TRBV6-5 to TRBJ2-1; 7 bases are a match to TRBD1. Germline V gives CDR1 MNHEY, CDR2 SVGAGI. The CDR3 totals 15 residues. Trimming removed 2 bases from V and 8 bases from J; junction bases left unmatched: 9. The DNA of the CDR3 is TGTGCCAGCAGTTACGCCGACAGGGCGGTTGATGAGCAGTTCTTC. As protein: CASSYADRAVDEQFF.

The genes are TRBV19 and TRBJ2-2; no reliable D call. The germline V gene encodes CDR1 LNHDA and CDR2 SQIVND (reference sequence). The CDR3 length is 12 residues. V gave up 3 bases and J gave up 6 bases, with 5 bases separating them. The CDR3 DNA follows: TGTGCCAGTAGTATGGCCCCCGGGGAGCTGTTTTTT. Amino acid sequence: CASSMAPGELFF.

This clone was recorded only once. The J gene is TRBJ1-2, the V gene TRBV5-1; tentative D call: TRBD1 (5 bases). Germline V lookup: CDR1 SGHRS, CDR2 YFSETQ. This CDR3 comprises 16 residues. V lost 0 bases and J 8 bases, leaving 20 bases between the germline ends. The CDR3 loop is CASSLGQQVSAWGYTF. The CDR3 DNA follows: TGCGCCAGCAGCTTGGGCCAACAGGTCTCTGCTTGGGGCTACACCTTC.

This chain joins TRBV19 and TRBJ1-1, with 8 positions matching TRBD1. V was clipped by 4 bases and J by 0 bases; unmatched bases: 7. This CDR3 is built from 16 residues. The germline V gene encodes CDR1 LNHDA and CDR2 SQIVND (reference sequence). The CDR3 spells CASSTPSGGMNTEAFF. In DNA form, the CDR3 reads TGTGCCAGTAGTACCCCTTCAGGGGGCATGAACACTGAAGCTTTCTTT.